One and the same sample provided the 21 T cell receptor beta chains below, sequenced in a study of blood T cell repertoires in COVID-19. Using immunoSEQ multiplex PCR, the repertoire was profiled, and TCRdb retains in-frame clones only, with some absent. Among 250,000 or so clones listed, less than 90% were seen once. The source material was peripheral blood. The receptors here all came from a woman aged 35 to 49 who had recovered from COVID-19.

In its sample, this clone was seen a few times. This chain's CDR3 is CASSSGAYEQYF. CDR3 DNA: TGTGCCAGTAGTTCGGGGGCCTACGAGCAGTACTTC. The chain is built from TRBV19 and TRBJ2-7, with a tentative D call TRBD2 (6 bases). CDR1 LNHDA and CDR2 SQIVND come from the germline V gene (reference sequence). V was shortened by 5 bases and J by 2 bases, with 7 bases between the two germline ends. CDR3 length: 12 amino acids.

The chain couples TRBV5-8 to TRBJ2-5, with 14 nucleotides matching TRBD2. Unmatched junction bases numbered 6, after V lost 1 base and J lost 4 bases. The CDR3 consists of 17 residues. In germline, CDR1 is SGHTS, CDR2 YDEGEE. The CDR3 loop is CASSLRLAGGLPETQYF. The CDR3 DNA reads TGTGCCAGCAGCTTGAGACTAGCGGGGGGGCTTCCAGAGACCCAGTACTTC.

V and J are TRBV7-9 and TRBJ1-5, with 8 bases matching TRBD1. This CDR3 region has 15 residues. Germline V lookup: CDR1 SEHNR, CDR2 FQNEAQ (reference sequence). Trimming took 5 bases from V and 7 from J; bases not matched to a gene: 10. The CDR3 coding sequence is TGTGCCAGCAGCCCGCTGACAGGGGTTAACCAGCCCCAGCATTTT. Translation gives CASSPLTGVNQPQHF.

The V gene is TRBV30, the J gene TRBJ2-2, with 7 bases matching TRBD1. The CDR3 loop spans 14 amino acids. The V gene's germline CDR1 is GTSNPN and CDR2 SVGIG (reference sequence). Trimming at V came to 3 bases and at J to 3 bases, leaving 4 bases not matched to a gene. CDR3 in DNA: TGTGCCTGGAGGGGGGACAGATACACCGGGGAGCTGTTTTTT. Encoded protein: CAWRGDRYTGELFF.

The genes are TRBV6-4 and TRBJ2-2; TRBD2 aligns across 11 bases. CDR1 is MRHNA, CDR2 SNTAGT, per germline. The CDR3 consists of 17 residues. The V segment lost 5 bases and the J segment 4 bases; nucleotides outside the gene matches: 9. CDR3: CASSPFSGGAATGELFF. The CDR3, as DNA: TGTGCCAGCAGTCCCTTTAGCGGGGGGGCCGCCACCGGGGAGCTGTTTTTT.

This clone was counted only a few times. J is TRBJ1-5 and V is TRBV9; TRBD1 aligns across 8 bases. Germline values: CDR1 SGDLS, CDR2 YYNGEE. Trimming took 4 bases from V and 0 from J; bases not matched to a gene: 6. CDR3 size: 16 residues. The CDR3 spells CASSPGQGRSNQPQHF. In DNA, the CDR3 is TGTGCCAGCAGCCCTGGACAGGGCCGTAGCAATCAGCCCCAGCATTTT.

This rearrangement joins TRBV2 to TRBJ2-5; 8 positions agree with TRBD1. This CDR3 spans 14 amino acids. Germline lookup yields CDR1 SNHLY and CDR2 FYNNEI. V lost 3 bases, J lost 5 bases, and 5 bases stayed unmatched. The CDR3 here is CASSDDRGVETQYF. CDR3 nucleotide sequence: TGTGCCAGCAGTGACGACAGGGGTGTGGAGACCCAGTACTTC.

This chain uses TRBV6-5 with TRBJ1-2, with 7 bases that match TRBD1. Germline V gene sequence: CDR1 MNHEY, CDR2 SVGAGI. This CDR3 spans 12 amino acids. Trimming took 4 bases from V and 8 from J; bases not matched to a gene: 4. CDR3 protein: CASSLQGNGYTF. The CDR3 region has the DNA TGTGCCAGCAGTTTACAGGGGAACGGCTACACCTTC.

The chain uses TRBV7-9 and TRBJ2-5, with D tentatively TRBD2 (5 bases). The V gene lost 7 bases and the J gene lost 7 bases, with 34 bases spanning the gap. Germline values: CDR1 SEHNR, CDR2 FQNEAQ (reference sequence). The CDR3 is 19 residues long. CDR3 sequence: CASMTTISEGGTRHGTQYF. The CDR3 DNA sequence: TGTGCCAGCATGACGACTATTTCCGAGGGTGGCACTCGCCATGGGACCCAGTACTTC. Looking up the rest from reference TRBV7-9 and TRBJ2-5 gives the full variable domain: DTGVSQNPRHKITKRGQNVTFRCDPISEHNRLYWYRQTLGQGPEFLTYFQNEAQLEKSRLLSDRFSAERPKGSFSTLEIQRTEQGDSAMYLCASMTTISEGGTRHGTQYFGPGTRLLVL.

The chain couples TRBV2 to TRBJ1-1; possibly TRBD1 for D (5 bases). This CDR3 spans 13 amino acids. Germline V gene data show CDR1 as SNHLY and CDR2 as FYNNEI. Trimming shortened V by 5 bases and J by 2 bases, and 9 bases separated the two germline ends. The CDR3: CASSTDINTEAFF. The CDR3, as DNA: TGTGCCAGCAGTACGGACATCAACACTGAAGCTTTCTTT.

CDR3 coding DNA: TGTGCCAGCAGCCAGGGACAGGGATGGTTTGAGCAGTTCTTC. It is translated as CASSQGQGWFEQFF. V usage is TRBV3-1 (or the pseudogene TRBV3-2) and J usage is TRBJ2-1; the match to TRBD1 covers 9 bases. Germline loops: CDR1 LGHDT, CDR2 YNNKEL (reference sequence). Trimming at V came to 3 bases and at J to 9 bases, leaving 6 bases not matched to a gene. The CDR3 has 14 residues.

J is TRBJ1-3 and V is TRBV3-1 (or the pseudogene TRBV3-2), with D maybe TRBD1 (6 bases). The germline V gene has CDR1 LGHDT and CDR2 YNNKEL (reference sequence). The CDR3 length is 16 residues. V gave up 0 bases and J gave up 5 bases, with 14 bases separating them. The DNA of the CDR3 is TGTGCCAGCAGCCAAGAAGGACAGCGGTATAGAAACACCATATATTTT. Its translation is CASSQEGQRYRNTIYF.

The gene calls are TRBV5-4 and TRBJ2-3; 11 nucleotides match TRBD2. This CDR3 contains 15 residues. J gave up 6 bases and V 4 bases, and 7 bases lay outside the gene matches. Looked up from germline, CDR1 is SGHNT and CDR2 is YYREEE (reference sequence). Here the CDR3 DNA reads TGTGCCAGCAGCCCCGTAGCGGGGGGGCTCGATACGCAGTATTTT. Amino acid sequence: CASSPVAGGLDTQYF.

The genes are TRBV7-8 and TRBJ2-5, with 8 bases that match TRBD2. The CDR3 extends over 14 amino acids. V lost 7 bases, J lost 5 bases, and 9 bases stayed unmatched. Germline V gene lookup returns CDR1 SGHVS and CDR2 FQNEAQ. CDR3: CASTRGGPAETQYF. The CDR3 DNA is TGTGCCAGCACTCGGGGGGGGCCGGCGGAGACCCAGTACTTC.

This sequence joins TRBV10-1 and TRBJ2-7; 9 nucleotides match TRBD1. In germline, CDR1 is WNHNN, CDR2 SYGVQD (reference sequence). With 6 bases clipped from V and 5 bases from J, the junction kept 5 bases outside the gene matches. The CDR3 is made up of 13 amino acids. Written as DNA, the CDR3 is TGCGCCAGCAGAATCGGACAGGGGAACGAGCAGTACTTC. Its translation: CASRIGQGNEQYF.

The V gene is TRBV2, the J gene TRBJ1-2; 8 nucleotides align to TRBD1. CDR1 SNHLY and CDR2 FYNNEI come from the germline V gene. The V and J ends lost 4 bases and 0 bases, in that order; junction bases with no gene match: 10. The CDR3 covers 17 residues. Here the CDR3 DNA reads TGTGCCAGCAGTGTTTTGGAGGGACAGGCGGCTAACTATGGCTACACCTTC. Its protein is CASSVLEGQAANYGYTF. Variable domain in full (rest from reference TRBV2 and TRBJ1-2): EPEVTQTPSHQVTQMGQEVILRCVPISNHLYFYWYRQILGQKVEFLVSFYNNEISEKSEIFDDQFSVERPDGSNFTLKIRSTKLEDSAMYFCASSVLEGQAANYGYTFGSGTRLTVV.

The chain carries TRBV19 and TRBJ2-6; D unresolved. This CDR3 is built from 15 residues. Germline CDR1 is LNHDA and CDR2 is SQIVND (reference sequence). V was cut by 1 base and J by 4 bases, with 8 bases left in between. Written as DNA, the CDR3 is TGTGCCAGTAGTATAGTAGGAGCCGGGGCCAACGTCCTGACTTTC. Translation: CASSIVGAGANVLTF.

This chain joins TRBV27 and TRBJ1-6, with D unresolved. Germline V gives CDR1 MNHEY, CDR2 SMNVEV (reference sequence). The CDR3 consists of 12 residues. Between the trimmed V and J ends, which lost 6 bases and 8 bases, there was a span of 8 bases. The CDR3 loop reads CASRFSDSPLHF. The CDR3 DNA follows: TGTGCCAGCAGGTTTAGTGATTCACCCCTCCACTTT.

J is TRBJ1-4 and V is TRBV6-5; 7 bases fit TRBD1. The germline CDR1 and CDR2 sequences are MNHEY and SVGAGI. The CDR3 runs to 14 residues. V shed 4 bases, J shed 3 bases, and the junction held 2 bases outside the gene matches. The CDR3 DNA is TGTGCCAGCAGTTCCGGACAGGCTAATGAAAAACTGTTTTTT. Amino acid sequence: CASSSGQANEKLFF.

The chain couples TRBV30 to TRBJ1-1; 7 bases fit TRBD1. Germline V gives CDR1 GTSNPN, CDR2 SVGIG (reference sequence). The length of the CDR3 is 13 residues. V trimming: 4 bases; J trimming: 5 bases; junction bases outside the gene matches: 7. DNA for the CDR3: TGTGCCTGGACTCAGGGGGGCTGGACTGAAGCTTTCTTT. Translated: CAWTQGGWTEAFF.

V and J are TRBV6-5 and TRBJ2-2, with 9 bases identical to TRBD1. Germline V gives CDR1 MNHEY, CDR2 SVGAGI. With 4 bases clipped from V and 5 bases from J, the junction kept 5 bases outside the gene matches. This CDR3 is 15 amino acids long. The CDR3 protein is CASSLQGARTGELFF. CDR3 sequence (DNA): TGTGCCAGCAGTTTACAGGGGGCGAGAACCGGGGAGCTGTTTTTT.